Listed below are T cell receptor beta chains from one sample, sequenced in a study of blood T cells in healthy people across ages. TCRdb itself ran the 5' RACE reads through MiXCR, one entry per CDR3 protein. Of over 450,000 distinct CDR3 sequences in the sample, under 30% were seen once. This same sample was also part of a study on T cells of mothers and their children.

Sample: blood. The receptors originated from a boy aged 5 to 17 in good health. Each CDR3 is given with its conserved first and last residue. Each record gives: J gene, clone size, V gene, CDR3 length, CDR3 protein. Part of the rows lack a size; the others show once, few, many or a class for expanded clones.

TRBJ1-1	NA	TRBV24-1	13	CTTRAALGTEAFF
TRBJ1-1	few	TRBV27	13	CASRIAIGGEAFF
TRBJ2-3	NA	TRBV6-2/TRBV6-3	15	CASSYAPVGGLTQYF
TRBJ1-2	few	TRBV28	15	CASSPRTGIQHGYTF
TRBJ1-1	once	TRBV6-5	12	CASSRVRTEAFF
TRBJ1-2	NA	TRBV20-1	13	CSATNIQSYGYTF
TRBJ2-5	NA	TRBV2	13	CASSGGGRETQYF
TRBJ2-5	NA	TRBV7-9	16	CASSSRTGKNLETQYF
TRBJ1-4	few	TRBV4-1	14	CASSQDWGGEKLFF
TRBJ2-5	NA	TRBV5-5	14	CAKTLGLGEETQYF
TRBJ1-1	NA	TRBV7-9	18	CASSLGGLGGARNTEAFF
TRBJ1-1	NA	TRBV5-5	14	CASSWQTGQGEAFF
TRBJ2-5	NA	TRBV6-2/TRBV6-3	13	CASSYWRGETQYF
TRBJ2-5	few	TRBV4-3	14	CASSQEGKSETQYF
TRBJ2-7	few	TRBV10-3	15	CAISASGGTADEQYF
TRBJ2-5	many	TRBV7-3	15	CASSPGLAGVETQYF
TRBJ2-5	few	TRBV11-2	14	CASSFRGRQETQYF
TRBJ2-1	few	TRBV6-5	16	CASSYTGRKTYNEQFF
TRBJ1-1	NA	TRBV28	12	CASRPTSTEAFF
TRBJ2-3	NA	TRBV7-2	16	CASSLISGGAVDTQYF
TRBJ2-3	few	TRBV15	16	CATSRDLGGGGDTQYF
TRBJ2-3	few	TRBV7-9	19	CASSLRTSGNRASTDTQCF
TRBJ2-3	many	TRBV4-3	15	CASSQGDGATDTQYF
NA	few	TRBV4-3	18	CASSQDRLAGVSYNEQFF
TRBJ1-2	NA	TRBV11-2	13	CASSRRRGGGYTF
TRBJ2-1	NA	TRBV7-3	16	CASSPIIGGYYNEQFF
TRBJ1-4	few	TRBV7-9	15	CASSFSPGSEEKLFF
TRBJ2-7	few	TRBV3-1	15	CASSQVGRRSYEQYF
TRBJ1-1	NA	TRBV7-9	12	CASRQGLPEAFF
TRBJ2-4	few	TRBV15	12	CATSGHGDIQYF
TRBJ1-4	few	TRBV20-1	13	CSAIMRGGEKLFF
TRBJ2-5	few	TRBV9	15	CASSPLGVYQETQYF
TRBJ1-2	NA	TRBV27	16	CASSGQGEGFYYGYTF
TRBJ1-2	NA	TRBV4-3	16	CASSRELQGADYGYTF
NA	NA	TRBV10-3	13	CAIRQVIGETQYF
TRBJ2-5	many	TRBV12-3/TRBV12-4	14	CASSLSGRQETQYF
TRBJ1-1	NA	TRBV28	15	CASRVLGQLATEAFF
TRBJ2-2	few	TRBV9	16	CASSVVGRENTGELFF
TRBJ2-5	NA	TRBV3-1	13	CASSHGRRETQYF
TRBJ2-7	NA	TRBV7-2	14	CASSGDGGLYEQYF
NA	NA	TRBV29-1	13	CSVDNGGLDEQFF